This passage covers 11 T cell receptor beta chains from one sample sequenced in a study of blood T cell repertoires in COVID-19. Profiled with immunoSEQ multiplex PCR; TCRdb holds only in-frame clones, not every one. The table has roughly 100,000 clones, 91% seen once. Sequencing input: peripheral blood. The source of these receptors is a man in his late teens or twenties with acute or convalescent COVID-19.

This clone was found a few times. The rearrangement joins TRBV4-1 to TRBJ2-7; 9 bases match TRBD1. Germline CDR1 MGHRA, CDR2 YSYEKL. J gave up 1 base and V 4 bases, and 8 bases lay outside the gene matches. The CDR3 loop spans 16 amino acids. The chain's CDR3 is CASSPDPGTGSYEQYF. CDR3 DNA sequence: TGCGCCAGCAGCCCTGACCCCGGGACAGGGTCCTACGAGCAGTACTTC.

Only a few counts were recorded for this clone. The V call is TRBV19, the J call TRBJ1-3; TRBD1 matches 9 bases. The CDR3 is made up of 17 amino acids. Germline CDR1 and CDR2: LNHDA and SQIVND (reference sequence). V dropped 10 bases and J dropped 4; count of bases not matched to a gene: 17. The CDR3 DNA reads TGTGCCACCCGACTCCGGACAGGGGCCACCTCCGGAAACACCATATATTTT. It codes for CATRLRTGATSGNTIYF.

The chain has TRBV30 and TRBJ1-2, with 7 nucleotides matching TRBD1. J was trimmed by 5 bases and V by 6 bases; bases with no gene match: 12. Germline CDR1 and CDR2: GTSNPN and SVGIG (reference sequence). The CDR3 runs 14 residues. The DNA for the CDR3 is TGTGCCTGCACACCAGGGGGAATGGCGTATGGCTACACCTTC. It encodes CACTPGGMAYGYTF.

The chain recombines TRBV12-3 or TRBV12-4 with TRBJ1-1; the D gene is possibly TRBD1 (5 bases). The CDR3 totals 12 residues. V gave up 4 bases and J gave up 11 bases, with 14 bases separating them. CDR3 sequence: CASSSKGVSAFF. In nucleotides, the CDR3 is TGTGCCAGCAGTTCGAAAGGGGTAAGCGCTTTCTTT.

J is TRBJ2-1 and V is TRBV11-2; 8 bases are shared with TRBD1. This CDR3 has 16 residues. The V gene end was trimmed by 4 bases and the J gene end by 4 bases; junction bases not matched to a gene: 9. Germline CDR1 is SGHAT and CDR2 is FQNNGV. The CDR3 DNA reads TGTGCCAGCAGCTCGCGTGGGACAGGCCTATACAATGAGCAGTTCTTC. Protein sequence: CASSSRGTGLYNEQFF.

The chain couples TRBV19 to TRBJ2-1; 7 nucleotides align to TRBD2. Per germline, CDR1 LNHDA and CDR2 SQIVND (reference sequence). V shed 3 bases, J shed 8 bases, and the junction held 4 bases outside the gene matches. The CDR3 spans 13 residues. The CDR3: CASSMRLAHEQFF. The CDR3 region has the DNA TGTGCCAGTAGTATGAGACTAGCCCATGAGCAGTTCTTC.

The J gene is TRBJ1-2, the V gene TRBV24-1; D may be TRBD1 (5 bases). Germline V CDR1 and CDR2: KGHDR, SFDVKD. Trimming removed 7 bases from V and 0 bases from J, with 8 bases in between. CDR3 size: 13 residues. CDR3 nucleotide sequence: TGTGCCACCAGGGAGGGGTCTAACTATGGCTACACCTTC. Protein: CATREGSNYGYTF.

The chain has TRBV3-1 (or the pseudogene TRBV3-2) and TRBJ1-3, with 7 nucleotides matching TRBD1. CDR1 and CDR2 from the germline V gene are LGHDT and YNNKEL (reference sequence). CDR3 length: 15 amino acids. J lost 0 bases, V lost 4 bases, and 3 bases had no gene match. The CDR3 spells CASSRGQSSGNTIYF. The CDR3 DNA reads TGTGCCAGCAGCCGGGGACAGAGCTCTGGAAACACCATATATTTT.

The chain joins TRBV7-7 to TRBJ2-3; no firm D call. Per the germline V gene, CDR1 is SSHAT and CDR2 is FNYEAQ (reference sequence). Trimming left V 2 bases short and J 2 bases short, with 5 bases between. This CDR3 has 13 residues. CDR3 sequence (DNA): TGTGCCAGCAGCTTAACTGACACAGATACGCAGTATTTT. Translating it yields CASSLTDTDTQYF.

The V and J genes are TRBV23-1 and TRBJ1-1, with D perhaps matching TRBD1 (6 bases). Being an ORF, TRBV23-1 has a function that is uncertain. V was pared by 6 bases and J by 3 bases, with 32 bases between. This CDR3 has 20 amino acids. CDR3 nucleotide sequence: TGCGCCAGCAGACCCCCAGGCGGGGCAGGGGCGGGAGAAGCTTACACTGAAGCTTTCTTT. Translation: CASRPPGGAGAGEAYTEAFF.

The chain couples TRBV4-1 to TRBJ2-1; 8 bases match TRBD2. V dropped 0 bases and J dropped 6; count of bases not matched to a gene: 10. This CDR3 has 17 amino acids. Germline V gene data show CDR1 as MGHRA and CDR2 as YSYEKL. CDR3 in DNA: TGCGCCAGCAGCCAAGATCCGGGACTAGGGATGTTCAATGAGCAGTTCTTC. Protein product: CASSQDPGLGMFNEQFF.